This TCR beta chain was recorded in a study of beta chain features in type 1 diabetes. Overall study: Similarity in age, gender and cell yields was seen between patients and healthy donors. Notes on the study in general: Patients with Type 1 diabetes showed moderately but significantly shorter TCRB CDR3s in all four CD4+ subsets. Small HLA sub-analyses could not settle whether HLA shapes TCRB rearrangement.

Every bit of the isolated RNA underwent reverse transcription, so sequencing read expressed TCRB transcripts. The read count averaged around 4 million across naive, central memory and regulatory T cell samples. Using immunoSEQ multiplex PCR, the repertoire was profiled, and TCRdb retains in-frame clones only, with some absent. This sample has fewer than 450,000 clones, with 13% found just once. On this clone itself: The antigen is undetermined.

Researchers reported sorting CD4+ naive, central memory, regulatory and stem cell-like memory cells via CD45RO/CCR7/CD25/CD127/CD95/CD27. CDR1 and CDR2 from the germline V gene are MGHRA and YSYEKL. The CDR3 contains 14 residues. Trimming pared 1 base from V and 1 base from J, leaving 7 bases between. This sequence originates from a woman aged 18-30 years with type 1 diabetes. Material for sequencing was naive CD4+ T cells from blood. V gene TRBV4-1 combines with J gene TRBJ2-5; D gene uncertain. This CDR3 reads CASSQGQSQETQYF. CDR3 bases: TGCGCCAGCAGCCAAGGACAAAGCCAAGAGACCCAGTACTTC.